Presented here are 5 T cell receptor beta chains from one specimen sequenced in a study of technical replicates of blood from a handful of donors. The method was immunoSEQ multiplex PCR; TCRdb's version includes in-frame clones alone and lacks a portion of them. The sample yields about 73,000 clones, about 92% seen once. The source material was T cells isolated from PBMCs. All receptors derive from a human donor in good health.

This clone has a handful of counts. The chain couples TRBV5-1 to TRBJ1-1; possible D gene TRBD1, 6 bases. V lost 4 bases and J lost 3, with 13 bases in between. The germline V gene encodes CDR1 SGHRS and CDR2 YFSETQ. The length of the CDR3 is 14 residues. The CDR3 coding sequence is TGCGCCAGCAGCAGGTATGGACAGTACACTGAAGCTTTCTTT. It encodes CASSRYGQYTEAFF.

This rearrangement joins TRBV28 to TRBJ2-7; maybe TRBD2 (5 bases). V was shortened by 6 bases and J by 1 base, with 19 bases between the two germline ends. This CDR3 has 16 residues. Germline V gene lookup returns CDR1 MDHEN and CDR2 SYDVKM. DNA for the CDR3: TGTGCCAGCAGCCCGAACGGTCCAGGCGGGTCCTACGAGCAGTACTTC. It yields the protein CASSPNGPGGSYEQYF.

The rearrangement links TRBV4-2 to TRBJ2-5, with 8 nucleotides matching TRBD1. The length of the CDR3 is 16 residues. Trimming took 0 bases from V and 5 from J; bases not matched to a gene: 8. Germline CDR1 reads LGHNA; CDR2 reads YNFKEQ. CDR3 sequence (DNA): TGTGCCAGCAGCCAAGATCACGACAGGGGACGGGAGACCCAGTACTTC. Translating gives CASSQDHDRGRETQYF.

The chain employs TRBV30 and TRBJ2-7; TRBD2 matches 10 bases. Looked up from germline, CDR1 is GTSNPN and CDR2 is SVGIG (reference sequence). The CDR3 is 15 residues long. J was trimmed by 6 bases and V by 0 bases; bases with no gene match: 8. Here the CDR3 DNA reads TGTGCCTGGAGTGTAAAGCGGGGGGGCCTAAGCGAGCAGTACTTC. Translated: CAWSVKRGGLSEQYF.

The V and J genes are TRBV4-1 and TRBJ2-5; 7 bases align to TRBD1. The CDR3 is 14 residues long. V shed 3 bases, J shed 7 bases, and the junction held 8 bases outside the gene matches. Germline values: CDR1 MGHRA, CDR2 YSYEKL. CDR3 bases: TGCGCCAGCAGCCAGTACGGGACAGAAGGGACCCAGTACTTC. It specifies CASSQYGTEGTQYF.